Each of the 17 T cell receptor beta chains below was sequenced from the same sample in a study of cytomegalovirus exposure and HLA in healthy donors. The PCR used 60 Vbeta and 13 Jbeta primers. Method: immunoSEQ multiplex PCR; TCRdb's copy keeps in-frame clones and lacks some. The top ten clones hold 11% of a sample with approximately 120,000 clones, about 80% of them seen once. The sequenced sample was PBMCs. The receptors were gathered from a man aged 25 to 40 in good health and CMV-seropositive.

The chain recombines TRBV6-5 with TRBJ1-1; possibly TRBD1 for D (5 bases). The CDR3 is made up of 13 amino acids. From germline, CDR1 is MNHEY and CDR2 SVGAGI. Deletions cut 2 bases from V and 4 bases from J, with 8 bases between. In DNA form, the CDR3 reads TGTGCCAGCAGTTACGGGGGAGGCACTGAAGCTTTCTTT. Protein: CASSYGGGTEAFF.

The chain recombines TRBV9 with TRBJ2-1; D is possibly TRBD1 (5 bases). The CDR3 contains 14 residues. V lost 4 bases and J lost 1, with 9 bases in between. The V gene's germline CDR1 is SGDLS and CDR2 YYNGEE. This CDR3 is CASSSRVSYNEQFF. Written as DNA, the CDR3 is TGTGCCAGCAGCAGCAGGGTGTCCTACAATGAGCAGTTCTTC.

This chain connects TRBV28 to TRBJ2-7, with D perhaps TRBD1 (6 bases). In germline, CDR1 is MDHEN, CDR2 SYDVKM. This CDR3 comprises 13 residues. The germline V and J ends were trimmed by 10 bases and 5 bases, with 18 bases remaining between them. CDR3 sequence: CATSKGGSDEQYF. The CDR3 nucleotides are TGTGCCACCTCGAAAGGGGGATCCGACGAGCAGTACTTC. Full variable domain (missing parts from reference TRBV28 and TRBJ2-7): DVKVTQSSRYLVKRTGEKVFLECVQDMDHENMFWYRQDPGLGLRLIYFSYDVKMKEKGDIPEGYSVSREKKERFSLILESASTNQTSMYLCATSKGGSDEQYFGPGTRLTVT.

The rearrangement links TRBV5-1 to TRBJ2-7; D perhaps matches TRBD2 (7 bases). CDR1 and CDR2 from the germline V gene are SGHRS and YFSETQ. Trimming pared 2 bases from V and 6 bases from J, leaving 15 bases between. The CDR3 is 14 amino acids. The CDR3 nucleotides read TGCGCCAGCAGCTTCAGGGAGGGGGTAGGCGAGCAGTACTTC. Translation: CASSFREGVGEQYF.

J is TRBJ1-2 and V is TRBV5-1, with a tentative D call TRBD1 (6 bases). Trimming removed 2 bases at V and 4 bases at J, with 12 bases between. Germline CDR1 SGHRS, CDR2 YFSETQ. The CDR3 is made up of 14 amino acids. CDR3 region: CASSFGGAAYGYTF. CDR3 coding DNA: TGCGCCAGCAGCTTCGGGGGGGCTGCCTATGGCTACACCTTC.

The DNA of the CDR3 is TGTGCCACCAGCCCCCGGGACTACTCTGGGACCCAGTACTTC. This sequence encodes CATSPRDYSGTQYF. The chain employs TRBV15 and TRBJ2-5; 7 bases match TRBD2. Germline assignment: CDR1 LNHNV and CDR2 YYDKDF (reference sequence). This CDR3 has 14 residues. Unmatched junction bases numbered 10, after V lost 5 bases and J lost 7 bases. Full variable domain (missing parts from reference TRBV15 and TRBJ2-5): DAMVIQNPRYQVTQFGKPVTLSCSQTLNHNVMYWYQQKSSQAPKLLFHYYDKDFNNEADTPDNFQSRRPNTSFCFLDIRSPGLGDTAMYLCATSPRDYSGTQYFGPGTRLLVL.

The chain uses TRBV11-2 and TRBJ2-1; 9 bases agree with TRBD2. The junction had 7 bases not matched to a gene; V was cut back by 3 bases and J by 4 bases. Germline CDR1 is SGHAT and CDR2 is FQNNGV. The CDR3 covers 16 residues. The CDR3 is CASSFFVAGEYNEQFF. CDR3 DNA: TGTGCCAGCAGCTTCTTTGTAGCGGGAGAATACAATGAGCAGTTCTTC.

This clone turned up a few times. The DNA is left out, because the CDR3 cannot be placed on it with certainty; the CDR3 is given as TCRdb lists it. The CDR3 region is CASSPSVRLAERYNEQFF. The chain is built from TRBV19 and TRBJ2-1; the table's D call of TRBD2 was not tested on the DNA. The CDR3 has 18 residues if both end residues are counted. Germline V gives CDR1 LNHDA, CDR2 SQIVND (reference sequence).

This clone was found once. This chain connects TRBV10-3 to TRBJ2-7; no firm D call. Germline values: CDR1 ENHRY, CDR2 SYGVKD. V was clipped by 4 bases and J by 0 bases, with 16 bases between them. The CDR3 covers 16 residues. The CDR3 region is CAISVVQANPSYEQYF. Written as DNA, the CDR3 is TGTGCCATCAGTGTTGTACAAGCGAACCCCTCCTACGAGCAGTACTTC.

The chain recombines TRBV28 with TRBJ1-5; no reliable D call. CDR1 is MDHEN, CDR2 SYDVKM, per germline. The V and J ends lost 5 bases and 5 bases respectively, with 16 bases between them. The CDR3 has 15 amino acids. As DNA, the CDR3 is TGTGCCAGCAGTCTCAACCATCTAGAGCATCAGCCCCAGCATTTT. This codes for CASSLNHLEHQPQHF.

The chain uses TRBV4-1 and TRBJ1-5; unclear D gene. Germline V gene lookup returns CDR1 MGHRA and CDR2 YSYEKL. This CDR3 spans 16 amino acids. Trimming left V 1 base short and J 1 base short, with 11 bases between. The CDR3 nucleotides are TGCGCCAGCAGCCAAGGTCAGGCCCTGAGCAATCAGCCCCAGCATTTT. This translates into CASSQGQALSNQPQHF.

This chain joins TRBV9 and TRBJ2-3, with TRBD2 matching 9 bases. V lost 0 bases and J lost 6; bases outside the gene matches: 8. Germline CDR1 is SGDLS and CDR2 is YYNGEE. The CDR3 loop spans 16 amino acids. The DNA for the CDR3 is TGTGCCAGCAGCGTAGATCCGGGACTAGCAGCGGATACGCAGTATTTT. Protein sequence: CASSVDPGLAADTQYF.

This chain uses TRBV7-9 with TRBJ2-7, with no clear D. The CDR3 has 13 amino acids. The germline V gene encodes CDR1 SEHNR and CDR2 FQNEAQ (reference sequence). V shed 1 base and J shed 7 bases, with 11 bases lying between them. In DNA, the CDR3 is TGTGCCAGCAGCTTAGTTGCCGTTCGGGAGCAGTACTTC. It is translated as CASSLVAVREQYF.

The chain recombines TRBV18 with TRBJ1-5; 9 bases map to TRBD1. Germline CDR1 is KGHSH and CDR2 is LQKENI. V lost 6 bases, J lost 6 bases, and 6 bases stayed unmatched. The CDR3 runs to 14 residues. This CDR3 is CASSRDREAQPQHF. In DNA form, the CDR3 reads TGTGCCAGCTCCCGGGACAGGGAGGCTCAGCCCCAGCATTTT.

The CDR3 protein is CASSIGPSGNQPQHF. The CDR3 DNA reads TGTGCCAGTAGTATAGGGCCCTCTGGCAATCAGCCCCAGCATTTT. The rearrangement links TRBV19 to TRBJ1-5; D is undetermined. CDR3 length: 15 residues. Germline V CDR1 and CDR2: LNHDA, SQIVND (reference sequence). Trimming removed 1 base at V and 2 bases at J, with 9 bases between.

The genes are TRBV6-5 and TRBJ2-3; 11 positions agree with TRBD2. This CDR3 has 16 residues. J lost 1 base, V lost 4 bases, and 4 bases had no gene match. Germline assignment: CDR1 MNHEY and CDR2 SVGAGI. CDR3 nucleotides: TGTGCCAGCAGTTCTGGGACTAGCGGACGCACAGATACGCAGTATTTT. Its translation: CASSSGTSGRTDTQYF.

The chain links TRBV28 to TRBJ2-7, with D maybe TRBD2 (6 bases). V was cut by 9 bases and J by 3 bases, with 21 bases left in between. Germline values: CDR1 MDHEN, CDR2 SYDVKM. This CDR3 has 15 amino acids. The CDR3 nucleotides are TGTGCCAGTAAGGGCGGGGACTTGAGAAGCTACGAGCAGTACTTC. Translating gives CASKGGDLRSYEQYF.